This T cell receptor beta chain derives from a study of blood T cell repertoires in COVID-19. Measured with immunoSEQ multiplex PCR; TCRdb has only the in-frame clones, and not every one. This sample has under 60,000 clones; roughly 88% occur once, and the top ten carry roughly 13%. Per the germline V gene, CDR1 is SGDLS and CDR2 is YYNGEE. The V and J ends lost 4 bases and 1 base respectively, with 18 bases between them. The CDR3 consists of 17 residues. The source is a human donor with active COVID-19. The donor label of this sample is uncertain. Sequences were obtained from peripheral blood. The chain combines TRBV9 with TRBJ1-3, with D perhaps matching TRBD1 (6 bases). The CDR3 loop is CASSKDLRGNSGNTIYF. The DNA of the CDR3 is TGTGCCAGCAGCAAAGACTTAAGGGGGAATTCTGGAAACACCATATATTTT.